The entry below gives a single T cell receptor (beta chain) sequence along with its context. The sample originates from a study of T cells in Graves' hyperthyroidism and ophthalmopathy. TCR beta CDR3 regions were amplified from RNA transcripts. The HTBI primer set was used in a first-round RT-PCR of the TCR CDR3. MiXCR, applied by TCRdb to the multiplex PCR reads, yields one record per CDR3 protein. The sample shows approximately 420,000 distinct CDR3 sequences, 12% to 15% of them seen only once. PBMCs were collected from an approximately 9 ml volume of fresh peripheral blood. This CDR3 comprises 16 residues. The V segment lost 1 base and the J segment 4 bases; nucleotides outside the gene matches: 6. The germline V gene has CDR1 SGHTA and CDR2 FQGNSA.

The gene calls are TRBV7-2 and TRBJ1-2, with 10 bases lining up with TRBD1. Sequenced input: blood. This receptor was identified in a woman aged 18-29 years with Graves' hyperthyroidism. The DNA for the CDR3 is TGTGCCAGCAGCTTAGGGGGGACAGGGGAGGGCTATGGCTACACCTTC. It yields the protein CASSLGGTGEGYGYTF.